Detailed here is one TCR beta chain. The record originates from a study of patients and donors after allogeneic stem cell transplantation. The CDR3 sequence is 14 residues long. The V gene end was trimmed by 4 bases and the J gene end by 2 bases; junction bases not matched to a gene: 4. Germline V CDR1 and CDR2: LGHNA, YSLEER. Via MiXCR, TCRdb re-called the RT-PCR reads, giving one row per CDR3 protein. Of approximately 150,000 distinct CDR3 sequences in the sample, 30% are singletons; the top ten hold around 3%. This receptor was taken from a human donor who was either an allogeneic HSCT recipient or a stem cell or donor lymphocyte infusion donor (not recorded which). It is not recorded whose cells these are; they may come from a transplant donor. Sequencing input: blood, either unsorted or a sorted T cell fraction (not recorded which). J is TRBJ2-7 and V is TRBV4-3; 8 bases line up with TRBD2. The CDR3 loop is CASSPTSATYEQYF. The CDR3 DNA is TGCGCCAGCAGCCCGACTAGCGCGACCTACGAGCAGTACTTC.